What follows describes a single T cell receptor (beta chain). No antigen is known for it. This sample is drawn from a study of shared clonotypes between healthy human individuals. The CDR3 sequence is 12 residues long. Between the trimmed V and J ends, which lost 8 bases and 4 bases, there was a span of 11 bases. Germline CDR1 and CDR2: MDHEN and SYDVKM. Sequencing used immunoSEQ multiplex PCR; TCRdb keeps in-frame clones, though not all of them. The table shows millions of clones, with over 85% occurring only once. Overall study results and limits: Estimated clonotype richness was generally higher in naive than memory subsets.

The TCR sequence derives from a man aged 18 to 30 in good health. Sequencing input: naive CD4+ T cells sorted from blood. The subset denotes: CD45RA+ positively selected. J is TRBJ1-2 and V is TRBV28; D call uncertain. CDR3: CASETRGYGYTF. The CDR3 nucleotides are TGTGCCAGCGAAACGCGGGGCTATGGCTACACCTTC.